This T cell receptor beta chain emerged from a study of shared clonotypes between healthy human individuals. Naive CD8 cells lacked CD45RO and underwent positive selection for CCR7, leaving out terminally differentiated effector memory CD45RA+ cells. Clones were sequenced by immunoSEQ multiplex PCR, and TCRdb holds only the in-frame ones, with some missing. The profile covers roughly 2,000,000 clones, with approximately 95% appearing a single time and 0.95% to 1.5% taken by the ten largest. After removal of 3 bases from V and 2 bases from J, the junction contained 16 bases not matched to a gene. This CDR3 spans 18 amino acids. Germline V gene data show CDR1 as MNHGY and CDR2 as SVAAGI.

The J gene is TRBJ2-7, the V gene TRBV6-9, with 7 nucleotides matching TRBD2. The sequence was collected from a man aged 18 to 29 in good health. The specimen was naive CD8+ T cells sorted from blood. CDR3 bases: TGTGCCAGCAGTTACGTATATCTAGCGGAAGGACGTCCCTACGAGCAGTACTTC. Its translation: CASSYVYLAEGRPYEQYF.